This T cell receptor (beta chain) was observed in a study of blood T cell repertoires in COVID-19. Across the study: Samples taken during acute and convalescent COVID-19 were collected in the United States, Italy and Spain. Sample material is recorded as cDNA or gDNA derived from T cells, B-cell-depleted T cells, or PBMCs.

While infection was still active, Seattle patients were enrolled and then followed longitudinally. The CDR3 consists of 15 residues. The V and J ends lost 6 bases and 2 bases, in that order; junction bases with no gene match: 3. Per germline, CDR1 KGHDR and CDR2 SFDVKD. In the original processing: Reference gene primer amplification gave nucleated cell count estimates. Assay: immunoSEQ multiplex PCR; the TCRdb copy retains only in-frame clones and omits some. D and trimming were read from the DNA, whereas the V and J calls and clone size are those reported in that table. The profile shows about 260,000 clones, over 80% of them singletons.

The receptor's source is a woman in her 70s with COVID-19, enrolled during active disease. The sequencing input was peripheral blood. The rearrangement links TRBV24-1 to TRBJ2-3, with 11 bases identical to TRBD2. The CDR3 DNA reads as TGTGCCACCAGTAAACTAGCGGGAGACACAGATACGCAGTATTTT. The encoded protein is CATSKLAGDTDTQYF.